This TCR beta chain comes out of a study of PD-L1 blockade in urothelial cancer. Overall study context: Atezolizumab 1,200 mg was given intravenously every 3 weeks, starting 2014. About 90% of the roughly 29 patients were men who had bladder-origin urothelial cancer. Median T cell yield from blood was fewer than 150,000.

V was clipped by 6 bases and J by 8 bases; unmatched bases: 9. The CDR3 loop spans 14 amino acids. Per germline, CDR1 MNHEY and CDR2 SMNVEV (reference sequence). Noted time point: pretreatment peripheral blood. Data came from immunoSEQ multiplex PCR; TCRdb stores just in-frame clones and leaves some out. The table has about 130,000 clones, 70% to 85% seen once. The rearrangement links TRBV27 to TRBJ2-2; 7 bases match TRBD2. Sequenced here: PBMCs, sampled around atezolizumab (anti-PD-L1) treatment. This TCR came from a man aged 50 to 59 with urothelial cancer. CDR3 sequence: CASRRRREHGELFF. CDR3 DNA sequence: TGTGCCAGCAGGCGACGGCGGGAGCATGGGGAGCTGTTTTTT.